This record looks at one T cell receptor beta chain sequence and its context. As yet, its antigen is unknown. This specimen includes other DNA sequences encoding the same CDR3. The sample belongs to a study of cytotoxic CD8 clonotypes in ibrutinib-treated CLL. Study outcomes and limitations: Baseline clonality, above age-matched healthy donor levels, tracked circulating CD8+ T-cell counts.

V trimming: 1 base; J trimming: 4 bases; junction bases outside the gene matches: 3. The CDR3 totals 14 residues. Germline CDR1 reads LNHDA; CDR2 reads SQIVND (reference sequence). Using immunoSEQ multiplex PCR, the repertoire was profiled, and TCRdb retains in-frame clones only, with some absent. This table holds some 25,000 clones, 78% found once. The receptor's source is a human donor with chronic lymphocytic leukemia. The material was PBMCs, obtained before ibrutinib treatment. The chain has TRBV19 and TRBJ2-5, with 7 bases lining up with TRBD2. CDR3 region: CASSIAGGRETQYF. CDR3 nucleotide sequence: TGTGCCAGTAGTATAGCGGGAGGTCGAGAGACCCAGTACTTC.